This TCR beta chain was retrieved from a study of T cells in Graves' hyperthyroidism and ophthalmopathy (dated by TCRdb to about 2019). For context, the study as a whole: Peripheral blood samples were taken at the time of initial diagnosis, prior to any treatment. Prospective prediction of ophthalmopathy was tested in an independent validation cohort consisting of 18 hyperthyroidism patients and more than 15 patients who later progressed to ophthalmopathy. To identify TCR V-J signatures that set the groups apart, the researchers used a discovery cohort of 100 patients, made up of 40 to 45 with Graves' ophthalmopathy and about 59 with stable Graves' hyperthyroidism. The paper reports TCR Vbeta CDR3 sequencing of fewer than 150 peripheral blood samples: under 45 ophthalmopathy, approximately 74 hyperthyroidism and approximately 17 progressor patients. The 75 to 100 discovery patients were divided at random into training and test sets in a 7:3 ratio. Thyroid tissue and blood T-cell repertoires from about six Graves' hyperthyroidism patients were also compared in the study. Following sampling, methimazole starting at 30 mg daily was given to hyperthyroidism patients, and high-dose intravenous methylprednisolone was given to ophthalmopathy patients. The paper as a whole reports these results and caveats: Sample size was not statistically predetermined, and investigators were not blinded to group allocation. Most expanded thyroid clonotypes (frequency above 0.001) were also detected in blood, suggesting blood repertoires may reflect thyroid immune responses. During validation, the model predicted progression to ophthalmopathy a median of approximately six months ahead of onset, with almost 71% sensitivity and about 75% specificity. A 13 V-J signature model separated ophthalmopathy from stable hyperthyroidism, with approximately 87% sensitivity and roughly 84% specificity in cross-validation and 80%/75% in testing.

Moderately to severely active disease, a Clinical Activity Score of at least 3, a NOSPECS grade of at least 4, and a duration under 3 months were present in ophthalmopathy patients. Exclusion was applied to patients with uncontrolled infections, other autoimmune diseases, pregnancy or lactation. Clinical symptoms, serum thyroxine and TRAb, thyroid ultrasound, and orbital computed tomography formed the basis for the diagnoses. Ficoll-Paque density gradient centrifugation was used to isolate PBMCs from around 10 ml of fresh peripheral blood. Trizol reagent was used to extract total RNA, and RNA quality was then checked on an Agilent 2100 Bioanalyzer. Amplification of TCR beta CDR3 regions was carried out from RNA transcripts. For the first round of RT-PCR on the TCR CDR3, the HTBI primer set was used together with the Qiagen OneStep RT-PCR kit. Libraries were constructed in a second round of multiplex PCR, after which size selection and purification were performed. Paired-end sequencing of the libraries was performed with 100 bp reads on an Illumina HiSeq2000. As for the authors' bioinformatics: SOAPnuke was used to process the raw data, removing reads that contained adapters or uncalled bases, had a mean Phred below 15, or lacked an exact match to the constant primer or identifier. COPE v1.2.5 was used to merge the high-quality paired reads, and each unique nucleotide sequence was defined as a clonotype. MiTCR v1.1 was used to align clonotypes to the IMGT TRBV, TRBD and TRBJ reference segments. The analysis included only V-J combinations with a frequency above 0.0001, which together covered 99% to 99.2% of the repertoires. The TCS score was defined as the ratio of F50 (clonal expansion) to E x V (chaos), calculated using BLOSUM62-based TCRdist between CDR3 peptides within each V-J. Welch's t-statistics and random forest reduced several hundred V-J features to 10 to 15, which were used in a naive Bayes classifier (R e1071). The public reads were quality trimmed at Q25 with fastp and then assembled into clones with MiXCR by TCRdb, keeping productive beta chains. CDR3 protein sequences are deduplicated, and each keeps its most common genes and DNA. These V and J calls are TCRdb output, not the study's own analysis. The sample table records about 350,000 distinct CDR3 sequences; around 18% of these occur just once. The ten biggest clones cover around 15% of the sample.

This clonotype has more than one count but fewer than ten. What antigen it recognizes has not been identified. No much larger clone is present one base from it, and per-base qualities are unavailable. CDR1 and CDR2 are drawn from the germline V gene (reference sequence): GTSNPN, SVGIG. There are 18 amino acids in the CDR3, from cysteine to phenylalanine inclusive. Here the CDR3 DNA is all that survives: 54 bases in frame from base 1. V drops 2 bases and J drops 0 bases, leaving 17 bases in between. The TCR was taken from a woman between 35 and 50 years old with Graves' ophthalmopathy. The sample consisted of blood. The rearrangement combines TRBV30 with TRBJ2-6, with an unclear D gene assignment. The CDR3 is CAWSSAVLWNSGANVLTF. The DNA sequence follows: TGTGCCTGGAGTTCGGCAGTCCTATGGAACTCTGGGGCCAACGTCCTGACTTTC.